This T cell receptor (beta chain) appears in the sequencing data of a study of shared clonotypes between healthy human individuals. Germline loops: CDR1 LNHNV, CDR2 YYDKDF (reference sequence). The CDR3 length is 16 residues. Trimming left V 0 bases short and J 9 bases short, with 18 bases between. Data came from immunoSEQ multiplex PCR; TCRdb stores just in-frame clones and leaves some out. The data hold around 2.1 million clones, with 93% observed a single time. Naive CD8 cells were CD45RO-negative, positively selected for CCR7, excluding terminally differentiated effector memory CD45RA+ cells. The source is a young man in good health. Some clones in this sample may be carry-over from other donors' samples. Sequencing was done on a sample of naive CD8+ T cells from PBMCs. The rearrangement joins TRBV15 to TRBJ2-1, with D possibly being TRBD1 (5 bases). CDR3 bases: TGTGCCACCAGCAGAGATAGTTTGACAGTAGGCGGTGAGCAGTTCTTC. Translated, it gives CATSRDSLTVGGEQFF.